This TCR beta chain was documented in a study of blood T cell repertoires in COVID-19. Across the whole study: Samples taken during acute and convalescent COVID-19 were collected in the United States, Italy and Spain. PBMCs, B-cell-depleted T cells, or T cells provided the cDNA or gDNA that made up the material.

In the authors' methods: Estimated nucleated cell counts came from reference gene primer amplification. Profiled with immunoSEQ multiplex PCR; TCRdb holds only in-frame clones, not every one. V and J calls and clone size are those listed in that table; D and trimming were worked out from the DNA. The table records about 130,000 clones, about 84% of them present only once. The CDR3 spans 14 residues. The V end was cut by 4 bases, the J end by 9 bases, with 18 bases between. Germline V gives CDR1 SGDLS, CDR2 YYNGEE. This chain uses TRBV9 with TRBJ2-3; D perhaps matches TRBD1 (8 bases). Sequenced: peripheral blood. The sequence was collected from a woman aged 55-70 years with acute or convalescent COVID-19. The CDR3 is CASSPRQGRETQYF. The CDR3 DNA follows: TGTGCCAGCAGCCCCCGACAGGGGAGGGAGACGCAGTATTTT.